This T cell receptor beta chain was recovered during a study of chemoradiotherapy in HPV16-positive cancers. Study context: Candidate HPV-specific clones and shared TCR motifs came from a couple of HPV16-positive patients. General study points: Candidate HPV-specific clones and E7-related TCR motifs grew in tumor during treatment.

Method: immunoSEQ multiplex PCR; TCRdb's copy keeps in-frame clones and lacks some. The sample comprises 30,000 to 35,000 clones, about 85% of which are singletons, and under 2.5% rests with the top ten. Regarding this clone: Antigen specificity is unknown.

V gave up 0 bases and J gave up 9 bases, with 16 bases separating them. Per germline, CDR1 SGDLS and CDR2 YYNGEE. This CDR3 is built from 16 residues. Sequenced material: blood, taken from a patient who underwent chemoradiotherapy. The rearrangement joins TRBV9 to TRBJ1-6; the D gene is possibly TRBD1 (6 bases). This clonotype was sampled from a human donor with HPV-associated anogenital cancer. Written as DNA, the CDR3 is TGTGCCAGCAGCGTAGAAACAGGGTCTCTTGGTTCACCCCTCCACTTT. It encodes CASSVETGSLGSPLHF.